This T cell receptor (beta chain) is from a study of T cells after posttransplantation cyclophosphamide. General study results and limits: Donor-recipient repertoire similarity was low at 1-2 months, rising over year one. TRB clonality was highly associated with recipient CMV seropositivity and reactivation. TRB overlap between skin or GI tissue T cells and blood was limited.

The CDR3 runs 18 residues. Unmatched junction bases numbered 9, after V lost 2 bases and J lost 2 bases. CDR1 and CDR2 from the germline V gene are MNHEY and SMNVEV (reference sequence). This clone has at least ten counts. What it binds is unknown. The table came from immunoSEQ multiplex PCR; TCRdb's copy has only in-frame clones and leaves some out. In total the sample includes tens of thousands of clones, none of them seen once. This TCR came from a man aged 40-50 years in good health, CMV-negative, and a related stem cell transplant donor. The sequenced sample was PBMCs. The chain carries TRBV27 and TRBJ2-3; TRBD2 aligns across 11 bases. The CDR3 loop is CASSLNTGLAEPTDTQYF. CDR3 bases: TGTGCCAGCAGTTTAAATACGGGACTAGCGGAACCCACAGATACGCAGTATTTT.